The entry that follows covers one TCR beta chain sequence. These data originate in a study of T-cell memory formation after mild COVID-19. The germline CDR1 and CDR2 sequences are LGHDT and YNNKEL (reference sequence). There are 14 residues in the CDR3. Deletions cut 2 bases from V and 8 bases from J, with 12 bases between. From the 5' RACE reads, TCRdb called clonotypes with MiXCR, one entry per CDR3 protein. The profile shows around 250,000 distinct CDR3 sequences, 9.4% of them singletons. The sequenced material came from PBMCs or a T cell subset sorted from them (not recorded which). This TCR was sampled from a man between 18 and 29 years old who had mild COVID-19 (a few samples of this study predate the infection). Cell type and time point are not known. The chain joins TRBV3-1 to TRBJ1-4; a possible D gene is TRBD1 (6 bases). CDR3 region: CASSQTGIREKLFF. The CDR3 DNA reads TGTGCCAGCAGCCAAACAGGGATCCGGGAAAAACTGTTTTTT.